The 10 T cell receptor beta chains below come from one sample, sequenced in a study of T-cell memory formation after mild COVID-19 (dated by TCRdb to about 2021). Library preparation was by 5' RACE. The listed sequencing device is Illumina NovaSeq 6000. TCRdb reworked the public reads: Q25 trimming with fastp, MiXCR clone assembly, productive beta chains retained. Rows merge per CDR3 protein into single entries with the most common DNA and genes. Here the sample has hundreds of thousands of distinct CDR3 sequences; around 17% occur a single time. 9.5% to 15% of the sample goes to the ten largest clones. The sequenced sample was PBMCs or a T cell subset sorted from them (not recorded which). The origin of the receptors is an adult woman who had mild COVID-19 (a few samples of this study predate the infection). The sample titles of this study are shuffled in the database, so cell type and time point are left out; the donor was told from shared clones.

V and J are TRBV6-2 or TRBV6-3 and TRBJ2-7; D call uncertain. Germline CDR1 is MNHEY and CDR2 is SVGEGT. This CDR3 comprises 14 residues. Trimming removed 6 bases from V and 3 bases from J, with 15 bases in between. CDR3 sequence reads: CASSHRTGRYEQYF. DNA of the CDR3: TGTGCCAGCAGCCACCGGACGGGCCGCTACGAGCAGTACTTC.

The CDR3 loop reads CASSPPSGTTNTEAFF. DNA for the CDR3: TGTGCCAGCAGTCCCCCATCCGGGACAACGAACACTGAAGCTTTCTTT. This chain joins TRBV12-3 or TRBV12-4 and TRBJ1-1; possibly TRBD1 for D (6 bases). Trimming removed 5 bases at V and 1 base at J, with 17 bases between. The CDR3 has 16 residues.

This chain connects TRBV29-1 to TRBJ2-3; D possibly uses TRBD1 or TRBD2 (5 bases each). Looked up from germline, CDR1 is SQVTM and CDR2 is ANQGSEA. This CDR3 is 13 amino acids long. With 5 bases removed from V and 4 bases from J, the gap between germline ends came to 13 bases. The CDR3 loop is CSVSAGSPDTQYF. For the CDR3, the DNA is TGCAGCGTTAGTGCAGGGAGCCCAGATACGCAGTATTTT.

This clonotype was seen more than once but under ten times. The chain uses TRBV18 and TRBJ2-4, with D possibly matching TRBD1 (6 bases). The CDR3 runs to 14 residues. V gave up 0 bases and J gave up 3 bases, with 6 bases separating them. CDR1 KGHSH and CDR2 LQKENI come from the germline V gene. The CDR3 DNA reads as TGTGCCAGCTCACCACCAGGGGGCAAAAACATTCAGTACTTC. Amino acid sequence: CASSPPGGKNIQYF.

The V and J genes are TRBV10-3 and TRBJ2-7, with 8 bases identical to TRBD1. This CDR3 contains 14 residues. With V trimmed by 4 bases and J by 4 bases, 6 bases remained unmatched. The germline CDR1 and CDR2 sequences are ENHRY and SYGVKD. The CDR3 coding sequence is TGTGCCATCAGTGCGACAGGGGCCCCTTACGAGCAGTACTTC. It is translated as CAISATGAPYEQYF.

The V and J genes are TRBV3-1 and TRBJ2-3, with 10 bases aligning to TRBD2. Per the germline V gene, CDR1 is LGHDT and CDR2 is YNNKEL (reference sequence). V was clipped by 4 bases and J by 5 bases; unmatched bases: 15. The CDR3 sequence is 18 residues long. The CDR3 bases are TGTGCCAGCAGCCGACCGGGACTAGCGACCGGTGTTGTAGATACGCAGTATTTT. Protein sequence: CASSRPGLATGVVDTQYF.

This clonotype came up a few times. This chain joins TRBV10-3 and TRBJ1-1; D is unclear. The CDR3 consists of 14 residues. The V and J ends lost 2 bases and 6 bases respectively, with 13 bases between them. CDR1 is ENHRY, CDR2 SYGVKD, per germline. CDR3 sequence reads: CAISERPDHPEAFF. DNA of the CDR3: TGTGCCATCAGTGAGCGTCCGGACCACCCTGAAGCTTTCTTT.

This clonotype was seen at least ten times. This rearrangement joins TRBV7-2 to TRBJ2-3; D is possibly TRBD2 (6 bases). CDR3 size: 14 residues. Germline V CDR1 and CDR2: SGHTA, FQGNSA. The V end lost 4 bases, the J end lost 2 bases, and 10 bases lay between the germline ends. The chain's CDR3 is CASSSGLATDTQYF. The CDR3 nucleotides are TGTGCCAGCAGCTCGGGACTCGCCACAGATACGCAGTATTTT.

V is TRBV7-9 and J is TRBJ2-3, with 14 bases identical to TRBD2. The junction had 9 bases not matched to a gene; V was cut back by 2 bases and J by 5 bases. The CDR3 covers 18 residues. Per germline, CDR1 SEHNR and CDR2 FQNEAQ (reference sequence). The CDR3 coding sequence is TGTGCCAGCAGCTTACTACCGGGACTAGCGGGGGCTGGAGATACGCAGTATTTT. This translates into CASSLLPGLAGAGDTQYF.

The rearrangement uses TRBV10-3 and TRBJ1-2; TRBD1 matches 7 bases. This CDR3 region has 17 residues. V shed 3 bases and J 2 bases; nucleotides not matched to a gene: 12. The germline CDR1 and CDR2 sequences are ENHRY and SYGVKD. CDR3 loop: CAISDGHRGEINYGYTF. The CDR3 DNA follows: TGTGCCATCAGTGACGGGCACAGGGGCGAAATAAACTATGGCTACACCTTC.